Listed here is a single T cell receptor beta chain. The sample comes from a study of blood T cell repertoires in COVID-19. About the research overall: The cDNA or gDNA used as material had been derived from T cells, B-cell-depleted T cells, or PBMCs.

Seattle-derived patients entered the study during active infection and were followed longitudinally. CDR3 length: 18 residues. Germline V gene lookup returns CDR1 MDHEN and CDR2 SYDVKM. Trimming pared 3 bases from V and 5 bases from J, leaving 23 bases between. Profiling relied on immunoSEQ multiplex PCR, and the TCRdb table lists in-frame clones only, not all of them. The top ten hold around 15% of the sample, which has about 160,000 clones, 80% to 90% seen once. This receptor was obtained from a man between 18 and 35 years old with COVID-19, enrolled during active disease. The chain couples TRBV28 to TRBJ2-1; D is possibly TRBD2 (6 bases). Sample: peripheral blood. The CDR3 protein is CASSFTNGRNWRDNEQFF. For the CDR3, the DNA is TGTGCCAGCAGTTTCACTAACGGGAGAAACTGGCGGGACAATGAGCAGTTCTTC.